The 24 T cell receptor beta chains given below trace back to one sample, sequenced in a study of T cells of healthy individuals. TCRdb ran MiXCR on the 5' RACE reads and lists one entry per CDR3 protein. The sample shows 65,000 to 90,000 distinct CDR3 sequences, more than 4.5% of them seen only once. Receptor source: a female donor in good health.

This clonotype was detected many times. The genes are TRBV3-1 and TRBJ1-1, with TRBD1 as a possible D gene (5 bases). The V gene lost 6 bases and the J gene lost 6 bases, with 14 bases spanning the gap. Germline assignment: CDR1 LGHDT and CDR2 YNNKEL (reference sequence). The CDR3 runs 13 residues. CDR3 protein: CASRDQGGAEAFF. CDR3 in DNA: TGTGCCAGCAGGGACCAGGGAGGGGCTGAAGCTTTCTTT.

The V and J genes are TRBV29-1 and TRBJ2-5; 8 positions match TRBD2. Germline values: CDR1 SQVTM, CDR2 ANQGSEA. Trimming at V came to 4 bases and at J to 7 bases, leaving 8 bases not matched to a gene. CDR3 length equals 13 residues. CDR3 in DNA: TGCAGCGTTGTCAGCGGGAGACTCGGGACCCAGTACTTC. It codes for CSVVSGRLGTQYF.

The V call is TRBV6-1, the J call TRBJ2-1, with 9 positions matching TRBD2. Unmatched junction bases numbered 4, after V lost 7 bases and J lost 0 bases. This CDR3 spans 15 amino acids. The germline V gene has CDR1 MNHNS and CDR2 SASEGT. As DNA, the CDR3 is TGTGCCAGCACGAGTAGCGGGAGCTCCTACAATGAGCAGTTCTTC. Protein product: CASTSSGSSYNEQFF.

The chain employs TRBV20-1 and TRBJ2-7, with TRBD1 identical over 11 bases. Losses at the gene ends were 1 base for V and 4 bases for J; bases not matched to a gene: 6. The CDR3 contains 15 residues. Germline V gene data show CDR1 as DFQATT and CDR2 as SNEGSKA (reference sequence). In DNA form, the CDR3 reads TGCAGTGCTAGAGGTGGGGGGACAGGGGGATACGAGCAGTACTTC. This sequence encodes CSARGGGTGGYEQYF.

This clonotype was seen repeatedly, ten times or more. The CDR3 protein is CASSGLDRDNYGYTF. As DNA, the CDR3 is TGTGCCAGCAGTGGCCTGGACAGGGATAACTATGGCTACACCTTC. The chain uses TRBV25-1 and TRBJ1-2; 8 nucleotides line up with TRBD1. In germline, CDR1 is MGHDK, CDR2 SYGVNS. V shed 4 bases, J shed 1 base, and the junction held 5 bases outside the gene matches. This CDR3 has 15 residues.

This clonotype occurred a few times. The chain employs TRBV2 and TRBJ2-6; D uncertain. Trimming removed 8 bases from V and 1 base from J, with 12 bases in between. The CDR3 runs to 15 residues. CDR1 is SNHLY and CDR2 is FYNNEI in the germline V gene. CDR3 loop: CASQQLISGANVLTF. CDR3 bases: TGTGCCAGCCAGCAGCTGATATCTGGGGCCAACGTCCTGACTTTC.

The CDR3 spells CASSAGVTSNQPQHF. The DNA for the CDR3 is TGTGCCAGCAGCGCCGGGGTCACGAGCAATCAGCCCCAGCATTTT. The chain recombines TRBV5-5 with TRBJ1-5; no reliable D call. The length of the CDR3 is 15 residues. Germline CDR1 SGHKS, CDR2 YYEKEE (reference sequence). The ends were cut back, 4 bases at V and 1 base at J, with 12 bases in the middle.

This clonotype was seen many times. CDR3 sequence reads: CASSLGGLAGGGDTQYF. DNA of the CDR3: TGTGCCAGCAGCTTGGGGGGACTAGCGGGAGGCGGGGATACGCAGTATTTT. V is TRBV7-2 and J is TRBJ2-3; TRBD2 aligns across 15 bases. V was clipped by 3 bases and J by 6 bases; unmatched bases: 7. The CDR3 extends over 17 amino acids. Looked up from germline, CDR1 is SGHTA and CDR2 is FQGNSA.

The chain is built from TRBV7-9 and TRBJ2-7; no clear D. With 5 bases removed from V and 3 bases from J, the gap between germline ends came to 5 bases. Looked up from germline, CDR1 is SEHNR and CDR2 is FQNEAQ (reference sequence). CDR3 length equals 11 residues. The CDR3 loop is CASSENYEQYF. Here the CDR3 DNA reads TGTGCCAGCAGCGAGAACTACGAGCAGTACTTC.

V gene TRBV4-3 combines with J gene TRBJ2-3; TRBD1 matches 7 bases. The CDR3 spans 19 residues. The germline gives CDR1 LGHNA, CDR2 YSLEER. Trimming removed 4 bases from V and 4 bases from J; junction bases left unmatched: 20. The CDR3 sequence: CASSPRGPTLGGRSDTQYF. CDR3 nucleotides: TGCGCCAGCAGCCCGAGAGGGCCCACACTAGGGGGCAGGTCAGATACGCAGTATTTT.

The gene calls are TRBV7-9 and TRBJ1-4; D unclear. Trimming removed 4 bases at V and 10 bases at J, with 10 bases between. The CDR3 has 12 amino acids. Germline CDR1 and CDR2: SEHNR and FQNEAQ (reference sequence). The CDR3 region is CASSSSAGKLFF. The DNA for the CDR3 is TGTGCCAGCAGCTCCAGTGCCGGAAAACTGTTTTTT.

This clonotype occurred a few times. This chain uses TRBV29-1 with TRBJ1-1, with 7 bases identical to TRBD1. The CDR3 runs 12 residues. V trimming: 4 bases; J trimming: 6 bases; junction bases outside the gene matches: 5. CDR1 and CDR2 from the germline V gene are SQVTM and ANQGSEA. CDR3 sequence (DNA): TGCAGCGTTGGTGACCAGGGGGCTGAAGCTTTCTTT. It is translated as CSVGDQGAEAFF.

This clonotype showed up just a few times. V and J are TRBV29-1 and TRBJ1-2, with D possibly matching TRBD1 (5 bases). This CDR3 region has 13 residues. V shed 4 bases and J shed 8 bases, with 17 bases lying between them. Germline assignment: CDR1 SQVTM and CDR2 ANQGSEA. The CDR3 DNA is TGCAGCGTTGGAGGGCGGGCAGGGCGAGGCTACACCTTC. Its translation is CSVGGRAGRGYTF.

This clonotype was observed many times. The chain couples TRBV15 to TRBJ2-7, with D maybe TRBD1 (6 bases). The CDR3 runs 12 residues. The germline gives CDR1 LNHNV, CDR2 YYDKDF (reference sequence). Trimming left V 3 bases short and J 6 bases short, with 9 bases between. CDR3 loop: CATSRDRIEQYF. CDR3 DNA sequence: TGTGCCACCAGCAGGGACAGAATCGAGCAGTACTTC.

This clonotype showed up many times. The chain has TRBV20-1 and TRBJ1-2; 9 bases fit TRBD1. The CDR3 is made up of 14 amino acids. Per the germline V gene, CDR1 is DFQATT and CDR2 is SNEGSKA (reference sequence). V dropped 5 bases and J dropped 4; count of bases not matched to a gene: 8. The CDR3 sequence: CSALSDRGGYGYTF. CDR3 nucleotides: TGCAGTGCTTTATCGGACAGGGGTGGCTATGGCTACACCTTC.

This clonotype was counted between two and nine times. This chain connects TRBV29-1 to TRBJ2-5; 7 bases agree with TRBD1. In germline, CDR1 is SQVTM, CDR2 ANQGSEA. This CDR3 has 13 amino acids. V was pared by 5 bases and J by 2 bases, with 5 bases of the junction left unmatched. CDR3 DNA sequence: TGCAGCGTTATTGGACAGGCACAAGAGACCCAGTACTTC. It specifies CSVIGQAQETQYF.

At least ten counts were recorded for this clonotype. The chain joins TRBV7-9 to TRBJ1-4; possible D gene TRBD1, 5 bases. The CDR3 sequence is 13 residues long. The ends were cut back, 4 bases at V and 8 bases at J, with 11 bases in the middle. The germline CDR1 and CDR2 sequences are SEHNR and FQNEAQ (reference sequence). The CDR3 DNA reads TGTGCCAGCAGCTCAGGGACGGTCGAAAAACTGTTTTTT. Translating it yields CASSSGTVEKLFF.

This clonotype showed up many times. This chain links TRBV6-5 with TRBJ2-2; no clear D. V lost 6 bases and J lost 1, with 12 bases in between. Germline lookup yields CDR1 MNHEY and CDR2 SVGAGI. This CDR3 is 15 amino acids long. Written as DNA, the CDR3 is TGTGCCAGCAGCGACGGACCGATGAACACCGGGGAGCTGTTTTTT. Protein: CASSDGPMNTGELFF.

This sequence joins TRBV12-3 or TRBV12-4 and TRBJ2-7; TRBD1 matches 8 bases. The CDR3 is 18 residues long. With V trimmed by 4 bases and J by 3 bases, 17 bases remained unmatched. The CDR3 reads CASSSSLSPGTGVYEQYF. CDR3 DNA sequence: TGTGCCAGCAGTTCTAGCTTATCTCCGGGGACAGGCGTCTACGAGCAGTACTTC.

About this clonotype: The junction departs from germline at one end; a sequencing error may be responsible. The rearrangement uses TRBV9 and TRBJ2-1, with 9 nucleotides matching TRBD1. Germline V lookup: CDR1 SGDLS, CDR2 YYNGEE. The CDR3 consists of 16 residues. The CDR3 DNA reads TGTGCCAGCAGCGTAAAAACAGGGGGCGCGTCCGATGACCAGTTCTTC. Translated: CASSVKTGGASDDQFF.

This clonotype came up many times. The V call is TRBV2, the J call TRBJ1-6; TRBD1 is a possible D gene (6 bases). The germline CDR1 and CDR2 sequences are SNHLY and FYNNEI. The CDR3 is 15 amino acids. Trimming left V 7 bases short and J 2 bases short, with 12 bases between. In DNA, the CDR3 is TGTGCCAGCAAAAACAGGGCCACCTATAATTCACCCCTCCACTTT. Protein: CASKNRATYNSPLHF.

This chain joins TRBV4-1 and TRBJ1-5; no clear D. The CDR3 contains 19 residues. The V gene lost 1 base and the J gene lost 0 bases, with 19 bases spanning the gap. Germline loops: CDR1 MGHRA, CDR2 YSYEKL. The CDR3 protein is CASSQAVGRFGISNQPQHF. The CDR3 DNA sequence: TGCGCCAGCAGCCAAGCGGTGGGCAGGTTTGGGATTAGCAATCAGCCCCAGCATTTT.

This clonotype was seen repeatedly, ten times or more. The chain links TRBV12-3 or TRBV12-4 to TRBJ2-2; D not certain. The germline V and J ends were trimmed by 5 bases and 4 bases, with 11 bases remaining between them. The CDR3 runs to 14 residues. This chain's CDR3 is CASSLKRSTGELFF. CDR3 DNA: TGTGCCAGCAGTCTAAAGAGGAGCACCGGGGAGCTGTTTTTT.

The sample holds many counts of this clonotype. The chain uses TRBV19 and TRBJ2-1; D may be TRBD2 (6 bases). The CDR3 runs 15 residues. V lost 6 bases, J lost 2 bases, and 14 bases lay in between. Germline CDR1 is LNHDA and CDR2 is SQIVND (reference sequence). In DNA form, the CDR3 reads TGTGCCAGTAGGAAAGAACCGGGAGCCTACAATGAGCAGTTCTTC. Amino acid sequence: CASRKEPGAYNEQFF.